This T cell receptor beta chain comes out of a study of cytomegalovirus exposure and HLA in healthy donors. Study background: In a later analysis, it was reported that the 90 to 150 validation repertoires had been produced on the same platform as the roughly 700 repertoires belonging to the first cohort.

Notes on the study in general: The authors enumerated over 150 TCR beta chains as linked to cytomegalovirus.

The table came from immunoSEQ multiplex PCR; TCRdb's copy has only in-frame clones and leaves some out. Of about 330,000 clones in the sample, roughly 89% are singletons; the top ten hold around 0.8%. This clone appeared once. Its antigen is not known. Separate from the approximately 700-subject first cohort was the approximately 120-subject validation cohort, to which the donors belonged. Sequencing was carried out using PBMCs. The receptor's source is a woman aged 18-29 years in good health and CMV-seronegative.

The CDR3 coding sequence is TGTGCCAGCAGCTTGGCGGGCATTGGCGACGACCACAGGGCAGGGCCCCAGCATTTT. This sequence encodes CASSLAGIGDDHRAGPQHF. The chain employs TRBV7-3 and TRBJ1-5, with a possible D match to TRBD1 (6 bases). Germline V gene data show CDR1 as SGHTA and CDR2 as FQGTGA. This CDR3 contains 19 residues. With 3 bases removed from V and 9 bases from J, the gap between germline ends came to 30 bases.